This T cell receptor beta chain comes out of a study of regulatory T cells in long-lasting Graves disease. In building TCR beta libraries, iRepertoire HTBI primers were used together with Arm-PCR of CDR3 regions. MiXCR, applied by TCRdb to the multiplex PCR reads, yields one record per CDR3 protein. The repertoire has hundreds of thousands of distinct CDR3 sequences, about 16% of them found once; the top ten carry around 25%. The sample's time point: newly diagnosed GD, antithyroid drugs for less than 3 months. PBMC RNA served as the TCR library source. Overall study findings and caveats: When disease was persistent, TRBV28, TRBJ1-2 and TRBJ2-5 were the favored segments.

Only a few counts were recorded for this clonotype. Its antigen is undetermined. Unmatched junction bases numbered 7, after V lost 6 bases and J lost 3 bases. CDR3 length: 15 amino acids. Per the germline V gene, CDR1 is SNHLY and CDR2 is FYNNEI. This same sample was also taken into another study, of T cells in Graves' hyperthyroidism and ophthalmopathy.

This receptor was obtained from a woman aged 35 to 59 with Graves disease. The sample consisted of peripheral blood mononuclear cells (PBMCs), taken at new diagnosis, from a patient treated with antithyroid drugs. The chain carries TRBV2 and TRBJ1-4; 7 nucleotides agree with TRBD1. CDR3 in amino acids: CASSSLQGSNEKLFF. The CDR3 region has the DNA TGTGCCAGCAGCTCCTTACAGGGGTCTAATGAAAAACTGTTTTTT.